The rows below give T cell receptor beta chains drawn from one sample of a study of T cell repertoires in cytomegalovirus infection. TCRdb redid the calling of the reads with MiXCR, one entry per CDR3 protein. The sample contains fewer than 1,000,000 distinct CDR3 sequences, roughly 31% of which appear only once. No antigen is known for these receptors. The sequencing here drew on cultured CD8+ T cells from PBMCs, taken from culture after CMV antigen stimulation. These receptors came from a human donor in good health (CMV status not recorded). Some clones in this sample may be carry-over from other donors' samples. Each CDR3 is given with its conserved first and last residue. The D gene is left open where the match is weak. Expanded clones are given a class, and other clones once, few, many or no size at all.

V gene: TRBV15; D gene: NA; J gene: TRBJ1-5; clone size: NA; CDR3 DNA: TGTGCCACCAGCAGAGAGAGAAATAGCAATCAGCCCCAGCATTTT; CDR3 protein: CATSRERNSNQPQHF
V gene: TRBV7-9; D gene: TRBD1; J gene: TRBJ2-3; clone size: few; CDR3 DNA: TGTGCCAGCAGCCTTAGGCAGGGACAGCTTTCGAGGGATACGCAGTATTTT; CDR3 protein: CASSLRQGQLSRDTQYF
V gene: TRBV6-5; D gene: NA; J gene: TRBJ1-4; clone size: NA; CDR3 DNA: TGTGCCAGCAGTTACTCCACAGGGTACGACGAAAAACTGTTTTTT; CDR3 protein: CASSYSTGYDEKLFF
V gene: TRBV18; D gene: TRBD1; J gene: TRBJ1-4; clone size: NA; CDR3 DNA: TGTGCCAGCTCACCTGGACAGGGTTTAAACGAAAAACTGTTTTTT; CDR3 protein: CASSPGQGLNEKLFF
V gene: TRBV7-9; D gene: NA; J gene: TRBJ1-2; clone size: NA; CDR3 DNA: TGTGCTACAGCGGGCGACGGGGCTCGCTATGGCTACACCTTC; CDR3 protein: CATAGDGARYGYTF
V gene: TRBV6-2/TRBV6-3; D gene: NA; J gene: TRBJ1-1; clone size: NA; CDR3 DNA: TGTGCCAGCAGTTACTCCTCCCGGACCGACGAGATTGAAGCTTTCTTT; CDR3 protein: CASSYSSRTDEIEAFF
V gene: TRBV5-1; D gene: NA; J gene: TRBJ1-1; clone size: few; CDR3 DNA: TGCGCCAGCAGCTCGTGGACCCAGGGAAGTACTGAAGCTTTCTTT; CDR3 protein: CASSSWTQGSTEAFF
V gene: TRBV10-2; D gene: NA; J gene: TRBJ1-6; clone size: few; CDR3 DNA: TGCGCCAGCAGTAGGGACACCTCCTATCCCCTCAATTCACCCCTCCACTTT; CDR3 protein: CASSRDTSYPLNSPLHF
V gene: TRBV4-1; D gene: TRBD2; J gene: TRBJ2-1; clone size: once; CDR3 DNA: TGCGCCAGCAGCCAAGGTAGACTAGCGGGGGGCTACAATGAGCAGTTCTTC; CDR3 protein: CASSQGRLAGGYNEQFF
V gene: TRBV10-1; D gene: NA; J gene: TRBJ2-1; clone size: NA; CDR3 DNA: TGCGCCAGCAGGCTTGGTGAGGGGCTTGAGCAGTTCTTC; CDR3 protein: CASRLGEGLEQFF
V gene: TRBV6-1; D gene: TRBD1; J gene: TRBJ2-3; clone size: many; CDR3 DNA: TGTGCCAGCAGGGCCGGGACAGATGGAGAGTTCGCAGATACGCAGTATTTT; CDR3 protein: CASRAGTDGEFADTQYF
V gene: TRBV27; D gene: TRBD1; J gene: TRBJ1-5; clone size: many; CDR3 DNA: TGTGCCAGCAGCGCAACAGGGGGGAGCAATCAGCCCCAGCATTTT; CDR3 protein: CASSATGGSNQPQHF
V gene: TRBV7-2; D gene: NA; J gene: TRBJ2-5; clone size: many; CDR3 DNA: TGTGCCAGCAGCCCCGGAGAGCGCTCAGGAGAGACCCAGTACTTC; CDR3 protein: CASSPGERSGETQYF
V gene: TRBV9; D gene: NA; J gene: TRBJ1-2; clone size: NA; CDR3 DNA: TGTGCCAGCAGCGTAGGTTCCACTGAGGGCTACACCTTC; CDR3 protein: CASSVGSTEGYTF
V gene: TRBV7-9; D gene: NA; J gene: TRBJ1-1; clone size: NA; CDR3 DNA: TGTGCCAGCAGCTTAGATTTGAGTGGTACTGAAGCTTTCTTT; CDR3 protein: CASSLDLSGTEAFF
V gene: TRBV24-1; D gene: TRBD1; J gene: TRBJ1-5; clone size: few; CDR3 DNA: TGTGCCACCAGTGAGGACAGGGGGAAAAATCAGCCCCAGCATTTT; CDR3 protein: CATSEDRGKNQPQHF
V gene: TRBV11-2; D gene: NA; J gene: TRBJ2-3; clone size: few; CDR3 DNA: TGTGCCAGCAGCTGGAGACTAGGCGGAACAGATACGCAGTATTTT; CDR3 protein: CASSWRLGGTDTQYF
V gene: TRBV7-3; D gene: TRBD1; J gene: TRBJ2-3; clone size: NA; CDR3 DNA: TGTGCCAGCAGCGAGTACGCTCCGGGACAGCCTAGCACAGATACGCAGTATTTT; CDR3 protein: CASSEYAPGQPSTDTQYF
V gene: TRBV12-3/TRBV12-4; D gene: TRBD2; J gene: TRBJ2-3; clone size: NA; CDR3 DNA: TGTGCCAGCAGGGGACTAGCGGGGGGCACTAGCACAGATACGCAGTATTTT; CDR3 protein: CASRGLAGGTSTDTQYF
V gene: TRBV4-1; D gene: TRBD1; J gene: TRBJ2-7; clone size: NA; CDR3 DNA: TGCGCCAGCAGCTACCGGACAGGTCCTAGGGAGCAGTACTTC; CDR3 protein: CASSYRTGPREQYF
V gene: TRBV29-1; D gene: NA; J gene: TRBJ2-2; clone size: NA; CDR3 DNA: TGCAGCGTTGAGGTGCCGAACACCGGGGAGCTGTTTTTT; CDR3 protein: CSVEVPNTGELFF
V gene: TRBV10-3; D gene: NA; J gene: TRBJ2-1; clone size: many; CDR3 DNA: TGTGCCATCAGTGAGTCGACCAGGGACAATGAGCAGTTCTTC; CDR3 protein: CAISESTRDNEQFF
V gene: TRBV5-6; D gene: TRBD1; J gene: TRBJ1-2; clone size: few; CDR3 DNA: TGTGCCAGCAGCTTACCCGCTCGGGACAGGGCTAACTATGGCTACACCTTC; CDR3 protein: CASSLPARDRANYGYTF
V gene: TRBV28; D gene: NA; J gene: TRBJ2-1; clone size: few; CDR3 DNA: TGTGCCAGCAGTTTCGACAGGCTTGACAATGAGCAGTTCTTC; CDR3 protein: CASSFDRLDNEQFF
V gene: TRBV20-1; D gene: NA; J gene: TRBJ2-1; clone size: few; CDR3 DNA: TGCAGTGCTAGCCAATATGGCAGGGGCTCCTCCTACAATGAGCAGTTCTTC; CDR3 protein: CSASQYGRGSSYNEQFF
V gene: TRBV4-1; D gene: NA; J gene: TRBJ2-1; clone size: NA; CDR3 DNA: TGCGCCAGCAGCCAAGATGGGAGGGAGCAGTTCTTC; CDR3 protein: CASSQDGREQFF
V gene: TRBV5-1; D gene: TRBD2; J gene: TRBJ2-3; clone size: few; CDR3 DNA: TGCGCCAGCAGCTTGGAAGAGAGCGGGGGTAGGACAGATACGCAGTATTTT; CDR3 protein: CASSLEESGGRTDTQYF
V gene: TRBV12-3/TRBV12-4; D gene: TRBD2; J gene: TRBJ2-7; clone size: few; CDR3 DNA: TGTGCCAGCAATGGACTAGCGGGATACGAGCAGTACTTC; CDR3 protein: CASNGLAGYEQYF
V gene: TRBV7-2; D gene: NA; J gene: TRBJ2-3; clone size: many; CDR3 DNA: TGTGCCAGCAGCCACCGGGGGGCCTTCACAGATACGCAGTATTTT; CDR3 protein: CASSHRGAFTDTQYF
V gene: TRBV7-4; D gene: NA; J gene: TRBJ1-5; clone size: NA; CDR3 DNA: TGTGTCAGCACCCAGACGGACAATCAGCCCCAGCATTTT; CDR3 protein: CVSTQTDNQPQHF
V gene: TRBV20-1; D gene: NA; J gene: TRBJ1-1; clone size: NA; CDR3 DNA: TGCAGTGCTAGAGAATGGGGCACTGAAGCTTTCTTT; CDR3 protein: CSAREWGTEAFF
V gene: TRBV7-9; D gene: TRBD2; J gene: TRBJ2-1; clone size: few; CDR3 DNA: TGTGCCAGCTTACCGGGGGGGCCACGAAATGAGCAGTTCTTC; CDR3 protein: CASLPGGPRNEQFF
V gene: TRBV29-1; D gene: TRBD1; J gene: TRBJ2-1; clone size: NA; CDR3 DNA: TGCAGCGTTGGGCGGACAGGGGCCTACAATGAGCAGTTCTTC; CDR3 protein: CSVGRTGAYNEQFF
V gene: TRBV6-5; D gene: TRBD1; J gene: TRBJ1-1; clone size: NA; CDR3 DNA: TGTGCCAGCAGTTACTCGGGGACAGGGCCTAACACTGAAGCTTTCTTT; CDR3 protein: CASSYSGTGPNTEAFF
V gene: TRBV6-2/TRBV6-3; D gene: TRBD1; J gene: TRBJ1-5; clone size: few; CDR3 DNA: TGTGCCAGCAGTTACACCAGGGACAGGGGACGGAAAAGCAATCAGCCCCAGCATTTT; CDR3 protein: CASSYTRDRGRKSNQPQHF
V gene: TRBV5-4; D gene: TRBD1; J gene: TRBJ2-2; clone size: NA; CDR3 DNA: TGTGCCAGCAGCCCGCCGGACAGGCTGAACACCGGGGAGCTGTTTTTT; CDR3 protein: CASSPPDRLNTGELFF
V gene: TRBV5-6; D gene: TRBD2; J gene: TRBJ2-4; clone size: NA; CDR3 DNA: TGTGCCAGGCAGCGGGGCATTCAGTACTTC; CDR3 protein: CARQRGIQYF
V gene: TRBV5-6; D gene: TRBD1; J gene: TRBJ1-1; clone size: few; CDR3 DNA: TGTGCCAGCAGCGCCTCCCTTGGACAGGGGGTTCCAGTCATCACTGAAGCTTTCTTT; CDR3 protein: CASSASLGQGVPVITEAFF
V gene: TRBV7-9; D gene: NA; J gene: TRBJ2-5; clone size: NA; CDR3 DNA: TGTGCCAGCAGCCCCACCGACAGGTTAGAAGAGACCCAGTACTTC; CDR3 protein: CASSPTDRLEETQYF
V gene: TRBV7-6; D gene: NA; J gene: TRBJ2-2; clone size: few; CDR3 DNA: TGTGCCAGCAGCTTATTAGCGGAACTAAACACCGGGGAGCTGTTTTTT; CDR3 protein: CASSLLAELNTGELFF
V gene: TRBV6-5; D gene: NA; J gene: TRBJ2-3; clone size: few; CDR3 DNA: TGTGCCAGCAGTTACTCGGGATGGGGGGGCGCGGGCACAGATACGCAGTATTTT; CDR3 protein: CASSYSGWGGAGTDTQYF
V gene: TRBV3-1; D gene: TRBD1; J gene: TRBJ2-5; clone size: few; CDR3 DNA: TGTGCCAGCAGCTCCCGGCCTAGGGGGCAACAAGAGACCCAGTACTTC; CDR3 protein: CASSSRPRGQQETQYF
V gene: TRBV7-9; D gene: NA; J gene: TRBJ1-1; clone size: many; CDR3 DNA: TGTGCCAGCAGCTTGTCGGGGACTGAAGCTTTCTTT; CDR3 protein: CASSLSGTEAFF
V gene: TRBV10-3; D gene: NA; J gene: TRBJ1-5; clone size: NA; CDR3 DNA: TGTGCCATCAGTGAGGGGCTCAGCAATCAGCCCCAGCATTTT; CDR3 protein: CAISEGLSNQPQHF
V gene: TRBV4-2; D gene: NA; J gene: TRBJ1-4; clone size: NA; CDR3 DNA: TGTGCCAGCACCACAACAGCAACTAATGAAAAACTGTTTTTT; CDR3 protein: CASTTTATNEKLFF
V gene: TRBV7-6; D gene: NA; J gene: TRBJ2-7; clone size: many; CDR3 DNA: TGTGCCAGCAGCCTAGGGGAGGACGAGCAGTACTTC; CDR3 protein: CASSLGEDEQYF
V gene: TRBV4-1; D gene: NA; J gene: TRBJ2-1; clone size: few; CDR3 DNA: TGCGCCAGCAGCCAAGGGGCACGGGGGGCCAGGGATGAGCAGTTCTTC; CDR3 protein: CASSQGARGARDEQFF
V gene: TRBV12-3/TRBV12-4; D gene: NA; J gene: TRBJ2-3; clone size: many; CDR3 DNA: TGTGCCAGCAGTTTGATTGAGGATACGCAGTATTTT; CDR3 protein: CASSLIEDTQYF
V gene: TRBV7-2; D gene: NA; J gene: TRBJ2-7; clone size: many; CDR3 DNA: TGTGCCAGCAGCTTAGGGGTCAGTAGGGGCCCTTACTACGAGCAGTACTTC; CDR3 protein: CASSLGVSRGPYYEQYF
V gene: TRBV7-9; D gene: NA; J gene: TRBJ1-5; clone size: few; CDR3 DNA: TGTGCCAGCAGCTCATGGGATAGCAATCAGCCCCAGCATTTT; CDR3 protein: CASSSWDSNQPQHF
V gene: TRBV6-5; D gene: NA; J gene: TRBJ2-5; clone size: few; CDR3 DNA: TGTGCCAGCACCCAAGGAGGGGGGGCCGGGGAGACCCAGTACTTC; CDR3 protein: CASTQGGGAGETQYF
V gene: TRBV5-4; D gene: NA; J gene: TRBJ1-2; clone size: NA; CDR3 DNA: TGTGCCAGCATCGAAGGGGATGGCTACACCTTC; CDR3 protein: CASIEGDGYTF
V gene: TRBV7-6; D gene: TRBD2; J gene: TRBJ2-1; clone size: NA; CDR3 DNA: TGTGCCAGCAGCATGGTAGCGGGGGACAATGAGCAGTTCTTC; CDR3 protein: CASSMVAGDNEQFF
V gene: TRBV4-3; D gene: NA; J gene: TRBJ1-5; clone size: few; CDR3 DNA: TGCGCCAGCAGCCAAGTGCGGACGAGCAATCAGCCCCAGCATTTT; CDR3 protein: CASSQVRTSNQPQHF
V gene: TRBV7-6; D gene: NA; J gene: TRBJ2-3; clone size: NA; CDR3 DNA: TGTGCCAGCAGCCCCACCCCCGGGACACCGCATACAGATACGCAGTATTTT; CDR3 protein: CASSPTPGTPHTDTQYF